This TCR beta chain was sequenced during a study of cytotoxic CD8 clonotypes in ibrutinib-treated CLL. TCRdb's table, derived via immunoSEQ multiplex PCR, lists solely in-frame clones and lacks some. The data show more than 200,000 clones, under 80% seen once. Cryopreserved PBMCs were the source of 1.5 to 2.5 micrograms of genomic DNA, which went to TCR beta libraries. The ends were cut back, 4 bases at V and 6 bases at J, with 21 bases in the middle. The germline V gene encodes CDR1 MNHEY and CDR2 SVGAGI. The CDR3 has 16 residues. The sequence was obtained from a human donor with chronic lymphocytic leukemia. V usage is TRBV6-5 and J usage is TRBJ1-1; weak D call: TRBD1 (5 bases). Material: PBMCs, obtained after 24 months of ibrutinib treatment. CDR3 in DNA: TGTGCCAGCAGTTCTTTCGGACTAGTTGGGGGGGCTGAAGCTTTCTTT. Its protein is CASSSFGLVGGAEAFF.